The T cell receptor (beta chain) under discussion was sequenced for a study of cytotoxic CD8 clonotypes in ibrutinib-treated CLL. Using immunoSEQ multiplex PCR, the repertoire was profiled, and TCRdb retains in-frame clones only, with some absent. The sample consists of more than 45,000 clones, less than 85% of them appearing once. Germline V gene sequence: CDR1 MNHNS, CDR2 SASEGT. The CDR3 consists of 13 residues. V shed 5 bases and J shed 0 bases, with 8 bases lying between them. The source of this sequence is a human donor with chronic lymphocytic leukemia. This material consisted of PBMCs, taken after 24 months of ibrutinib treatment. This rearrangement joins TRBV6-1 to TRBJ2-7; D is undetermined. The CDR3 DNA reads as TGTGCCAGCAGTCCGACCGACTCCTACGAGCAGTACTTC. It encodes CASSPTDSYEQYF.